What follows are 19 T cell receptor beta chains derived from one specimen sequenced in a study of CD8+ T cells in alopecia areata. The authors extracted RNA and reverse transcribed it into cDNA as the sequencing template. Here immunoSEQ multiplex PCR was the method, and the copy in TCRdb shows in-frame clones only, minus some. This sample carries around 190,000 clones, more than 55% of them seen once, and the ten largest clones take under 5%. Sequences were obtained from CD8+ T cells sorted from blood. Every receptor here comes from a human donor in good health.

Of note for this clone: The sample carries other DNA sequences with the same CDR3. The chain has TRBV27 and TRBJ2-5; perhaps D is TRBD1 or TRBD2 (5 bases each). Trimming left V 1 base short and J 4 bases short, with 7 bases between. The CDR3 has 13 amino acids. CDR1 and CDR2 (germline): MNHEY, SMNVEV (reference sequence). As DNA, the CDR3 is TGTGCCAGCAGTTTATTTGGGGGAGAGACCCAGTACTTC. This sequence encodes CASSLFGGETQYF.

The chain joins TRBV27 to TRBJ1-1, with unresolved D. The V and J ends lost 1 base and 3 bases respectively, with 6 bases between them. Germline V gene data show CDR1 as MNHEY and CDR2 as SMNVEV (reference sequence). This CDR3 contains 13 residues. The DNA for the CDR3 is TGTGCCAGCAGTTTATGTGACCACACTGAAGCTTTCTTT. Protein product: CASSLCDHTEAFF.

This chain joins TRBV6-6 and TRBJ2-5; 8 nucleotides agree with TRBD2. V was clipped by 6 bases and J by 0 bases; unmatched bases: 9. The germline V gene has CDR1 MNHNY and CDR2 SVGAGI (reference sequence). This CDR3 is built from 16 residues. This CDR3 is CASSHGGGRYQETQYF. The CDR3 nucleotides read TGTGCCAGCAGCCACGGGGGGGGCCGGTACCAAGAGACCCAGTACTTC.

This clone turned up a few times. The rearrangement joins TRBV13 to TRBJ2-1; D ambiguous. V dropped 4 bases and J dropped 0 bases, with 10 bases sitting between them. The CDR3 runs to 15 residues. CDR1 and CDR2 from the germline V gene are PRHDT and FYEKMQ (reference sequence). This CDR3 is CASSSTLTSYNEQFF. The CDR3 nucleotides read TGTGCCAGCAGCTCCACCCTGACCTCCTACAATGAGCAGTTCTTC.

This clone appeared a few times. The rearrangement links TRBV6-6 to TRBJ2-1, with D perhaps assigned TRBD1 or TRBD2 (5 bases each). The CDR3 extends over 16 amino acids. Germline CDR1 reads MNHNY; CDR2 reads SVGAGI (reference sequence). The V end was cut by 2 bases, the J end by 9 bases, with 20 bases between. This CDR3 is CASSYARWGFGSEQFF. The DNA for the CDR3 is TGTGCCAGCAGTTACGCCCGGTGGGGGTTCGGTTCTGAGCAGTTCTTC.

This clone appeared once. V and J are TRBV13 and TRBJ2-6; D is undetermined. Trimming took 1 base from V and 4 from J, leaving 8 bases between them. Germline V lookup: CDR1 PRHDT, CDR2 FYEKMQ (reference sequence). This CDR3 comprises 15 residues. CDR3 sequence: CASSLVGSGANVLTF. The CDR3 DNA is TGTGCCAGCAGCTTAGTAGGGTCCGGGGCCAACGTCCTGACTTTC. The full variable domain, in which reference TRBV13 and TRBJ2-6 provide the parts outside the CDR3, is AAGVIQSPRHLIKEKRETATLKCYPIPRHDTVYWYQQGPGQDPQFLISFYEKMQSDKGSIPDRFSAQQFSDYHSELNMSSLELGDSALYFCASSLVGSGANVLTFGAGSRLTVL.

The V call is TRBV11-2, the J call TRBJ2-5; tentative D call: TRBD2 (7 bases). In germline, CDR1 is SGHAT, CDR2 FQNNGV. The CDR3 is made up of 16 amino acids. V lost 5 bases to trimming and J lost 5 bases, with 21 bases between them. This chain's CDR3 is CASSVKMGGTHETQYF. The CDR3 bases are TGTGCCAGCAGCGTGAAAATGGGGGGGACACATGAGACCCAGTACTTC. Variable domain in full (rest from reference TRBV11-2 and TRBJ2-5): EAGVAQSPRYKIIEKRQSVAFWCNPISGHATLYWYQQILGQGPKLLIQFQNNGVVDDSQLPKDRFSAERLKGVDSTLKIQPAKLEDSAVYLCASSVKMGGTHETQYFGPGTRLLVL.

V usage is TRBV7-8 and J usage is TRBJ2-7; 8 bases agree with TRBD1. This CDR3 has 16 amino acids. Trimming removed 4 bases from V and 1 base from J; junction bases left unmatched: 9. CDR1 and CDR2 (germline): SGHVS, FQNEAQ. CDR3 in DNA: TGTGCCAGCAGCTGGACCCCAGGGGGCGATTCCTACGAGCAGTACTTC. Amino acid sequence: CASSWTPGGDSYEQYF.

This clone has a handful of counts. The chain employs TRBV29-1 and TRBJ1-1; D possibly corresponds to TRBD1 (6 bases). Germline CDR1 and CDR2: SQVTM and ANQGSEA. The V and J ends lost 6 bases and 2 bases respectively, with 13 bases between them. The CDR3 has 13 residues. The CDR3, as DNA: TGCAGCGTGGCAGACAGGACAAACACTGAAGCTTTCTTT. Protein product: CSVADRTNTEAFF.

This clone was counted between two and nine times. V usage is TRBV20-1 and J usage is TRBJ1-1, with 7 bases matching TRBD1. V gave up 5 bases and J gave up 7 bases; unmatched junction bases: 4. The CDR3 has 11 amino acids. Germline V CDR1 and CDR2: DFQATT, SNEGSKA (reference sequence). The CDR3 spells CSAPRDSEAFF. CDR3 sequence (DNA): TGCAGTGCTCCCCGGGACAGTGAAGCTTTCTTT.

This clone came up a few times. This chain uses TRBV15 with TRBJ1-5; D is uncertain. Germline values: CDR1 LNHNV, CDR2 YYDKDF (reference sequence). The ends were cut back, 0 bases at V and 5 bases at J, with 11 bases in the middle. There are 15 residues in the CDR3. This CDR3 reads CATSRDRVWDQPQHF. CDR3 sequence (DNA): TGTGCCACCAGCAGAGATAGAGTCTGGGATCAGCCCCAGCATTTT.

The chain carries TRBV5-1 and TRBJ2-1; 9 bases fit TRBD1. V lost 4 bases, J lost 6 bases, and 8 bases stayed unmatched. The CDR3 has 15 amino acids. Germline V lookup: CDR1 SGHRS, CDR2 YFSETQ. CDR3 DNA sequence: TGCGCCAGCAGCCTGGACAGGGGCTATTCCAATGAGCAGTTCTTC. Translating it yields CASSLDRGYSNEQFF. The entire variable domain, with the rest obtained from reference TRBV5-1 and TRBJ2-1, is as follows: KAGVTQTPRYLIKTRGQQVTLSCSPISGHRSVSWYQQTPGQGLQFLFEYFSETQRNKGNFPGRFSGRQFSNSRSEMNVSTLELGDSALYLCASSLDRGYSNEQFFGPGTRLTVL.

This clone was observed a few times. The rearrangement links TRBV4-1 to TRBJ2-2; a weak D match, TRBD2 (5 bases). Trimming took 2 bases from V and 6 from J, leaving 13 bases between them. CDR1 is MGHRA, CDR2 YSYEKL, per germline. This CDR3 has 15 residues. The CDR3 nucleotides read TGCGCCAGCAGCCAACACGCCCTAGCTCCCGGGGAGCTGTTTTTT. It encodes CASSQHALAPGELFF.

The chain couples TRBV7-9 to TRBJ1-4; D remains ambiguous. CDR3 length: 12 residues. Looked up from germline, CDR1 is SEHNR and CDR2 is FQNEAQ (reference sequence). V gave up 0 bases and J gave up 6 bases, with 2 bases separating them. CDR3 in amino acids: CASSLADEKLFF. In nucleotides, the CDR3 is TGTGCCAGCAGCTTAGCCGATGAAAAACTGTTTTTT.

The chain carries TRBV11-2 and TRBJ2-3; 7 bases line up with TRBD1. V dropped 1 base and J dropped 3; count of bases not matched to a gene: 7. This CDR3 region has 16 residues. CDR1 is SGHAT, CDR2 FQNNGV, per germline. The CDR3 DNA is TGTGCCAGCAGCTTAGGTCTCAGGGGGAGAACAGATACGCAGTATTTT. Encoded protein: CASSLGLRGRTDTQYF.

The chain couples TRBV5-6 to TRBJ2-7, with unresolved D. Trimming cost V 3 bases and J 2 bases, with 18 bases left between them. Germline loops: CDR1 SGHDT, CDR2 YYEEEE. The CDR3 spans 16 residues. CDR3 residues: CASSSFSRTTAYEQYF. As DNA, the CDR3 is TGTGCCAGCAGCTCCTTCTCCCGGACCACAGCCTACGAGCAGTACTTC.

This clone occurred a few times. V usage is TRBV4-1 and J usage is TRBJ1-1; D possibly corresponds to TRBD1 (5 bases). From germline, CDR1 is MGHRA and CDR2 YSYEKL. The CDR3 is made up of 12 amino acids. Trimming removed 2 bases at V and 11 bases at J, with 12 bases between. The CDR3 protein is CASSQNEAGAFF. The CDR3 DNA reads TGCGCCAGCAGCCAAAATGAGGCAGGGGCTTTCTTT.

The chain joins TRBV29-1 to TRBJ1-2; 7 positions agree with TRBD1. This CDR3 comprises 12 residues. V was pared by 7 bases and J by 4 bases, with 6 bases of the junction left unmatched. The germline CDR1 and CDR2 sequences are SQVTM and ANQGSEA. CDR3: CSAMTGTYGYTF. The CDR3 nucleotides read TGCAGCGCGATGACAGGGACCTATGGCTACACCTTC.

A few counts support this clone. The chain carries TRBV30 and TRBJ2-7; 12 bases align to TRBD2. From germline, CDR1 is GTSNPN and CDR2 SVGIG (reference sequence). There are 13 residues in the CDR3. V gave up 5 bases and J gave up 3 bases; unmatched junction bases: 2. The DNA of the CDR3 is TGTGCCTGGGGGGGACTAGCGGGCTACGAGCAGTACTTC. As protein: CAWGGLAGYEQYF.